A single sample gave rise to the 17 T cell receptor beta chains below, sequenced in a study of T cell changes during pregnancy in multiple sclerosis. Method: immunoSEQ multiplex PCR; TCRdb's copy keeps in-frame clones and lacks some. The repertoire holds roughly 49,000 clones, with about 90% as singletons. The material was CD4+ T cells from peripheral blood mononuclear cells, obtained in the second trimester of pregnancy. The receptors come from a female donor in good health, enrolled as a control in a pregnancy study.

V gene TRBV6-1 combines with J gene TRBJ2-6; TRBD1 aligns across 9 bases. The CDR3 spans 17 residues. V was pared by 4 bases and J by 1 base, with 5 bases of the junction left unmatched. In germline, CDR1 is MNHNS, CDR2 SASEGT. The CDR3 loop is CASSGTGVLSGANVLTF. CDR3 in DNA: TGTGCCAGCAGTGGGACAGGGGTATTGTCTGGGGCCAACGTCCTGACTTTC.

V is TRBV2 and J is TRBJ1-1; TRBD1 matches at 8 bases. Germline loops: CDR1 SNHLY, CDR2 FYNNEI. The CDR3 is 14 amino acids. J lost 0 bases, V lost 11 bases, and 8 bases had no gene match. The CDR3 region has the DNA TGTGCCGAAGGACAGGGCATCATGAACACTGAAGCTTTCTTT. The encoded protein is CAEGQGIMNTEAFF.

CDR3 in amino acids: CASYRGTIYTNEKLFF. CDR3 DNA sequence: TGTGCCAGTTACCGTGGGACAATTTATACTAATGAAAAACTGTTTTTT. The chain carries TRBV19 and TRBJ1-4; maybe TRBD1 (6 bases). V was shortened by 8 bases and J by 2 bases, with 18 bases between the two germline ends. Germline V gives CDR1 LNHDA, CDR2 SQIVND (reference sequence). The CDR3 loop spans 16 amino acids.

There are a few counts of this clone. The rearrangement joins TRBV30 to TRBJ1-1; D call uncertain. The CDR3 loop spans 10 amino acids. Trimming removed 0 bases at V and 11 bases at J, with 7 bases between. CDR1 GTSNPN and CDR2 SVGIG come from the germline V gene (reference sequence). The CDR3 protein is CAWSVTGAFF. In nucleotides, the CDR3 is TGTGCCTGGAGTGTTACCGGGGCTTTCTTT. The full variable domain, in which reference TRBV30 and TRBJ1-1 provide the parts outside the CDR3, is SQTIHQWPATLVQPVGSPLSLECTVEGTSNPNLYWYRQAAGRGLQLLFYSVGIGQISSEVPQNLSASRPQDRQFILSSKKLLLSDSGFYLCAWSVTGAFFGQGTRLTVV.

The chain is built from TRBV5-1 and TRBJ2-3, with 11 bases lining up with TRBD2. The V gene end was trimmed by 4 bases and the J gene end by 2 bases; junction bases not matched to a gene: 6. This CDR3 has 16 amino acids. Germline V gives CDR1 SGHRS, CDR2 YFSETQ. The CDR3 sequence: CASSATSGGPTDTQYF. CDR3 bases: TGCGCCAGCAGCGCAACTAGCGGGGGCCCCACAGATACGCAGTATTTT.

The rearrangement joins TRBV9 to TRBJ1-2; perhaps TRBD1 as D (5 bases). V shed 0 bases and J shed 4 bases, with 13 bases lying between them. Germline-derived CDR1 and CDR2 are SGDLS and YYNGEE. The CDR3 contains 15 residues. The CDR3 loop reads CASSVGRVGGYGYTF. The CDR3 nucleotides read TGTGCCAGCAGCGTAGGACGAGTGGGGGGCTATGGCTACACCTTC.

The V gene is TRBV5-6, the J gene TRBJ1-4; no clear D gene. V lost 0 bases, J lost 3 bases, and 3 bases lay in between. CDR1 and CDR2 from the germline V gene are SGHDT and YYEEEE. The CDR3 sequence is 13 residues long. The CDR3 sequence is CASSLVSNEKLFF. The CDR3 DNA is TGTGCCAGCAGCTTGGTCTCTAATGAAAAACTGTTTTTT.

The rearrangement links TRBV5-1 to TRBJ2-7; 7 bases are a match to TRBD1. CDR1 and CDR2 from the germline V gene are SGHRS and YFSETQ. V lost 4 bases, J lost 0 bases, and 4 bases stayed unmatched. This CDR3 spans 14 amino acids. The DNA of the CDR3 is TGCGCCAGCAGCCCCGGGACAGCCTCCTACGAGCAGTACTTC. This translates into CASSPGTASYEQYF.

The chain is built from TRBV11-1 and TRBJ2-3; the D is unclear. Looked up from germline, CDR1 is SGHAT and CDR2 is FQDESV (reference sequence). V was clipped by 6 bases and J by 0 bases, with 4 bases between them. This CDR3 region has 12 residues. CDR3: CASRTSTDTQYF. The CDR3 coding sequence is TGTGCCAGCAGGACTAGCACAGATACGCAGTATTTT.

This rearrangement joins TRBV7-8 to TRBJ2-5; D possibly corresponds to TRBD1 (6 bases). CDR1 and CDR2 (germline): SGHVS, FQNEAQ. V was shortened by 4 bases and J by 2 bases, with 8 bases between the two germline ends. There are 13 residues in the CDR3. The CDR3 coding sequence is TGTGCCAGCAGCTACCAGGGGCAAGAGACCCAGTACTTC. Translation: CASSYQGQETQYF.

This rearrangement joins TRBV30 to TRBJ2-5; TRBD2 matches 11 bases. The CDR3 consists of 15 residues. V gave up 6 bases and J gave up 4 bases; unmatched junction bases: 10. From germline, CDR1 is GTSNPN and CDR2 SVGIG (reference sequence). Written as DNA, the CDR3 is TGTGCCTGTGAAGTAGCGGGGGGGGTGGGAGAGACCCAGTACTTC. Protein product: CACEVAGGVGETQYF.

The J gene is TRBJ2-1, the V gene TRBV4-3, with 14 bases aligning to TRBD2. CDR1 is LGHNA and CDR2 is YSLEER in the germline V gene. V trimming: 3 bases; J trimming: 9 bases; junction bases outside the gene matches: 4. The length of the CDR3 is 15 residues. The CDR3 sequence is CASSQTSGGAGEQFF. DNA for the CDR3: TGCGCCAGCAGCCAGACTAGCGGGGGGGCGGGTGAGCAGTTCTTC.

This chain connects TRBV11-3 to TRBJ2-7, with D hard to call. This CDR3 has 14 residues. Per the germline V gene, CDR1 is SGHNT and CDR2 is YENEEA. Deletions cut 6 bases from V and 0 bases from J, with 12 bases between. The DNA of the CDR3 is TGTGCCAGCAGTATCCATGAGAGCTCCTACGAGCAGTACTTC. Its protein is CASSIHESSYEQYF.

In its sample, this clone was seen once. The chain is built from TRBV9 and TRBJ2-1, with TRBD2 as a possible D gene (5 bases). The CDR3 is made up of 13 amino acids. The ends were cut back, 1 base at V and 9 bases at J, with 11 bases in the middle. In germline, CDR1 is SGDLS, CDR2 YYNGEE. The CDR3 nucleotides are TGTGCCAGCAGCGTACTAGCCTATGGTGAGCAGTTCTTC. This codes for CASSVLAYGEQFF.

This CDR3 is CASSFGTSGGAWDTQYF. In nucleotides, the CDR3 is TGTGCCAGCAGCTTCGGGACTAGCGGGGGGGCCTGGGATACGCAGTATTTT. The V gene is TRBV11-2, the J gene TRBJ2-3; 16 nucleotides match TRBD2. This CDR3 is 17 amino acids long. The germline CDR1 and CDR2 sequences are SGHAT and FQNNGV. V trimming: 3 bases; J trimming: 6 bases; junction bases outside the gene matches: 6. Variable domain in full (rest from reference TRBV11-2 and TRBJ2-3): EAGVAQSPRYKIIEKRQSVAFWCNPISGHATLYWYQQILGQGPKLLIQFQNNGVVDDSQLPKDRFSAERLKGVDSTLKIQPAKLEDSAVYLCASSFGTSGGAWDTQYFGPGTRLTVL.

This chain uses TRBV4-3 with TRBJ1-2, with TRBD1 matching 9 bases. CDR3 length: 14 amino acids. Per the germline V gene, CDR1 is LGHNA and CDR2 is YSLEER. Unmatched junction bases numbered 6, after V lost 2 bases and J lost 8 bases. This chain's CDR3 is CASSQLRDREGYTF. CDR3 DNA sequence: TGCGCCAGCAGCCAACTCCGGGACAGGGAGGGCTACACCTTC.

The chain recombines TRBV9 with TRBJ2-4; D possibly corresponds to TRBD1 (5 bases). Germline V lookup: CDR1 SGDLS, CDR2 YYNGEE. The V gene lost 4 bases and the J gene lost 7 bases, with 15 bases spanning the gap. CDR3 length: 14 amino acids. CDR3 nucleotides: TGTGCCAGCAGCCTCCAAGGGGTGGAGAACATTCAGTACTTC. As protein: CASSLQGVENIQYF.